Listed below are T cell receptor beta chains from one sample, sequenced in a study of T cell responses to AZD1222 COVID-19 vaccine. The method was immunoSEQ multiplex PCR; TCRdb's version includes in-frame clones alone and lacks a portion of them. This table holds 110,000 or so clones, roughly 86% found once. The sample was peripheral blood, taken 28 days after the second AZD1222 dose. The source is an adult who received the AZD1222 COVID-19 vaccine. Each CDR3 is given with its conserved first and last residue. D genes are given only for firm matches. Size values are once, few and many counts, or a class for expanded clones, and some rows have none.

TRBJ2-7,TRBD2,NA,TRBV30,TGTGCCTGGAGTGTTTCAGCGGGAGGTTACGAGCAGTACTTC,CAWSVSAGGYEQYF
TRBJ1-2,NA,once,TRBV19,TGTGCCAGTAGTATCCCGGGGGCGGAAGGCTACACCTTC,CASSIPGAEGYTF
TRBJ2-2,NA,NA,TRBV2,TGTGCCAGCAGTGAACACCCCGAAGGAGGGGAGCTGTTTTTT,CASSEHPEGGELFF
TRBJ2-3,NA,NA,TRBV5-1,TGCGCCAGCAGCTTTCTTCCGCAAAGGACAGATACGCAGTATTTT,CASSFLPQRTDTQYF
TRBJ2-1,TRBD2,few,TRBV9,TGTGCCAGCAGCCGGGCGGGGGGGCCGGATGAGCAGTTCTTC,CASSRAGGPDEQFF
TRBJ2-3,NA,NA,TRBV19,TGTGCCAGTAGTATAGTGGGGAGCACAGATACGCAGTATTTT,CASSIVGSTDTQYF
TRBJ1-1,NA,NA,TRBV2,TGTGCCAGCAGTGAAGCCGGCGGGACTAGGTACTTGATGAACACTGAAGCTTTCTTT,CASSEAGGTRYLMNTEAFF
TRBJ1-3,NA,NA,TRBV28,TGTGCCAGCCGAGGGATTGGAAACACCATATATTTT,CASRGIGNTIYF
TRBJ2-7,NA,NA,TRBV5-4,TGTGCCAGCAGCTTGGTGGGACTGAACTCCTACGAGCAGTACTTC,CASSLVGLNSYEQYF
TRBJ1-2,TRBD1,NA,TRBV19,TGTGCCAGTAGTACGGGACAGGGGATTGACTATGGCTACACCTTC,CASSTGQGIDYGYTF
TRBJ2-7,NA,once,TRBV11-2,TGTGCCAGCAGCTCCCAATACGAGCAGTACTTC,CASSSQYEQYF
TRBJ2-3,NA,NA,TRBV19,TGTGCCAGTAGTACCCGGGACCCCTTGGAAAAAGATACGCAGTATTTT,CASSTRDPLEKDTQYF
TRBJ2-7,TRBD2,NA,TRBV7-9,TGTGCCAGCAGCCCAACGGGCGGGGGGGCTTTCTACGAGCAGTACTTC,CASSPTGGGAFYEQYF
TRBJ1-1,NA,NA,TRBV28,TGTGCCAGCAGTTTATCAGGCTTGACTAACACTGAAGCTTTCTTT,CASSLSGLTNTEAFF
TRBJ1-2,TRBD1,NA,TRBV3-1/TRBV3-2,TGTGCCAGCAGCCAGAGGGACAGGGTGGGATCTGACTATGGCTACACCTTC,CASSQRDRVGSDYGYTF
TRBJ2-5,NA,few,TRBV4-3,TGCGCCAGCAGCCCGGCGAGGACTAACCAAGAGACCCAGTACTTC,CASSPARTNQETQYF
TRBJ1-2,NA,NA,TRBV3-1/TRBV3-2,TGTGCCAGCAGCCACAGGGAGGGCTACACCTTC,CASSHREGYTF
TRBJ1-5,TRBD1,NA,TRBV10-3,TGTGCCATCAGCGCCGGGACAGGGGGCCATAGCAATCAGCCCCAGCATTTT,CAISAGTGGHSNQPQHF
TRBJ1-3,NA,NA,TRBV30,TGTGCCTGGAGTGTTGGACCCGGGGGAAACACCATATATTTT,CAWSVGPGGNTIYF
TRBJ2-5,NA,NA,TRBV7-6,TGTGCCAGCAGCTTAGGGTCAGCGGGCGGCGAGACCCAGTACTTC,CASSLGSAGGETQYF
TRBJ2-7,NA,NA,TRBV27,TGTGCCAGCAGTTTATCAACGGGTTACGAGCAGTACTTC,CASSLSTGYEQYF
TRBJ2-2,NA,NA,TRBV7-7,TGTGCCAGCAGCTTATTAGATGCGGGTAACACCGGGGAGCTGTTTTTT,CASSLLDAGNTGELFF
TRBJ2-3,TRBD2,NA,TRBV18,TGTGCCAGCTCACCAACCTCGGGGGGGACAGATACGCAGTATTTT,CASSPTSGGTDTQYF
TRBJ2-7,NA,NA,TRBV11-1,TGTGCCAGCAGCCCCTTTCCCAGGGCTGCCTACGAGCAGTACTTC,CASSPFPRAAYEQYF
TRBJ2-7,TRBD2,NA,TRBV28,TGTGCCAGCAGGCTAGCGGGAGGGCCAGGGCTCTACGAGCAGTACTTC,CASRLAGGPGLYEQYF
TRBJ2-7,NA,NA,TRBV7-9,TGTGCCAGCAGCTCGACTAGGAACGAGCAGTACTTC,CASSSTRNEQYF
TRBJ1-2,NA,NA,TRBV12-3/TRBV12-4,TGTGCCAGCAGTTTAGGGGCCGTGGAGGGCTACACCTTC,CASSLGAVEGYTF
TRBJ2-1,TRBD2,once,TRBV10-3,TGTGCCATCAGTGACGGGACTAGCGCCTACAATGAGCAGTTCTTC,CAISDGTSAYNEQFF
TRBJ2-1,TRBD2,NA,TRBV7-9,TGTGCCAGCACCCTGGGGACTAGCAACAATGAGCAGTTCTTC,CASTLGTSNNEQFF
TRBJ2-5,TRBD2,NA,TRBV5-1,TGCGCCAGCAGCTTGGGAATACTAGCGGGAGAGACCCAGTACTTC,CASSLGILAGETQYF
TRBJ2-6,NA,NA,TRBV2,TGTGCCAGCAGAAAACAAGACTCTGGGGCCAACGTCCTGACTTTC,CASRKQDSGANVLTF
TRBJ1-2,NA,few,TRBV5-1,TGCGCCAGCAGACCCTATGGCTACACCTTC,CASRPYGYTF
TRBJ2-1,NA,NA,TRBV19,TGTGCCAGTAGTACCGTTAGCAGCTCCCCCTACAATGAGCAGTTCTTC,CASSTVSSSPYNEQFF
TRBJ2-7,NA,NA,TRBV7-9,TGTGCCAGCAGCCCTCGGGTAGCGGACTTATCCTACGAGCAGTACTTC,CASSPRVADLSYEQYF
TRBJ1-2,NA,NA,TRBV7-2,TGTGCCAGCAGCTCGAACTATGGCTACACCTTC,CASSSNYGYTF
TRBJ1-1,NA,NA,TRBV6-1,TGTGCCAGCAGTGAATTGCCCTCGGACGCTGAAGCTTTCTTT,CASSELPSDAEAFF
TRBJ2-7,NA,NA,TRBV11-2,TGTGCCAGCAGCTTTGGCCAGGGCAGTCACTACGAGCAGTACTTC,CASSFGQGSHYEQYF
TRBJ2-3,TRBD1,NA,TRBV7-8,TGTGCCAGCAGCCGGGTGGACAGGGAAACAGATACGCAGTATTTT,CASSRVDRETDTQYF
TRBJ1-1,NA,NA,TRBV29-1,TGCAGCGTAAAAGGGAGTGCAGGCACTGAAGCTTTCTTT,CSVKGSAGTEAFF
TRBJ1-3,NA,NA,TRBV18,TGTGCCAGCGCCGTCCGGGGACCCTCTGGAAACACCATATATTTT,CASAVRGPSGNTIYF
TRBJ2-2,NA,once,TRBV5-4,TGTGCCAGCAGCTTGCCCCCTTGGGTCACCGGGGAGCTGTTTTTT,CASSLPPWVTGELFF
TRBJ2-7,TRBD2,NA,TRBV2,TGTGCCCTCGGGGGGAGGATCTACGAGCAGTACTTC,CALGGRIYEQYF
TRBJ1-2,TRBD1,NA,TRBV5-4,TGTGCCAGCAGCTCGGACAGGGGGAGCGGCTACACCTTC,CASSSDRGSGYTF
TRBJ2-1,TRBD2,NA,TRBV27,TGTGCCAGCAGTTTATCCGGCGGGGGGGGTTACAATGAGCAGTTCTTC,CASSLSGGGGYNEQFF
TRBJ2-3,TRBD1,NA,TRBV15,TGTGCCACCAGCAGAGGACAGGGGGGCGCAGATACGCAGTATTTT,CATSRGQGGADTQYF
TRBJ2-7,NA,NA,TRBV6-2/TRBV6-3,TGTGCCAGCAGCCACAGCTACGAGCAGTACTTC,CASSHSYEQYF
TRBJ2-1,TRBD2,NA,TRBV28,TGTGCCAGCAGAGGACTAGCGGGCGGTTACAATGAGCAGTTCTTC,CASRGLAGGYNEQFF
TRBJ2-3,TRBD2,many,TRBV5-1,TGCGCCAGCAGCTCCCTAGCGGGAGATCAGGATACGCAGTATTTT,CASSSLAGDQDTQYF
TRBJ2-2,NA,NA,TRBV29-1,TGCAGCGTGGGGGGCGGTACCGGGGAGCTGTTTTTT,CSVGGGTGELFF
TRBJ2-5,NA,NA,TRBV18,TGTGCCAGCTCACCTCAGTATGGACAAGAGACCCAGTACTTC,CASSPQYGQETQYF
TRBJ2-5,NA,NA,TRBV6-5,TGTGCCAGCGCTGGTCCGGCGCGGGAGACCCAGTACTTC,CASAGPARETQYF
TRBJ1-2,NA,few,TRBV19,TGTGCCAGTAGTATGGAGGAGAACTATGGCTACACCTTC,CASSMEENYGYTF
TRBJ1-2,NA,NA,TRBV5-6,TGTGCCAGCAGCTCCCAGGGGTGGGATGGCTACACCTTC,CASSSQGWDGYTF
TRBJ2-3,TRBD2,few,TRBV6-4,TGTGCCAGCAGTCTTACTAGCGGGAGCGCAGATACGCAGTATTTT,CASSLTSGSADTQYF